The clone carrying this T cell receptor beta chain appeared a few times. Its antigen is as yet unknown. The data originate from a study of cytomegalovirus exposure and HLA in healthy donors. Regarding the study as a whole: Later analysis suggested links between common viral pathogens and several top significant clusters. A later analysis associated 16,951 TCR beta sequences with HLA alleles at a 0.05 false discovery rate.

Likely unrecorded immune exposures existed in these nominally healthy donors. 60 Vbeta and 13 Jbeta primers were used in PCR. Libraries were prepared by immunoSEQ multiplex PCR; TCRdb keeps only in-frame clonotypes and omits some of them. The table has some 110,000 clones, less than 85% seen once; the top ten hold 15% to 20%. V lost 4 bases, J lost 1 base, and 7 bases lay in between. The CDR3 is 13 amino acids. Germline V gene sequence: CDR1 WNHNN, CDR2 SYGVQD (reference sequence). This chain joins TRBV10-1 and TRBJ1-1; tentative D call: TRBD1 (5 bases). The receptor was derived from a man over 45 in good health and CMV-seropositive. The sample taken for sequencing was PBMCs. The CDR3 region is CASSGQRNTEAFF. In nucleotides, the CDR3 is TGCGCCAGCAGTGGACAGCGGAACACTGAAGCTTTCTTT.